A single sample gave rise to the 23 T cell receptor beta chains below, sequenced in a study of shared clonotypes between healthy human individuals. Sequencing used immunoSEQ multiplex PCR; TCRdb keeps in-frame clones, though not all of them. Of around 88,000 clones in the sample, about 70% are singletons; the top ten hold about half. The sequenced sample was memory CD8+ T cells sorted from blood. Subset here: CD45RO+ cells pooled with CCR7-negative TemRA cells. All receptors derive from a man aged 25-40 years in good health.

The chain is built from TRBV10-1 and TRBJ2-1; 8 nucleotides agree with TRBD2. Germline values: CDR1 WNHNN, CDR2 SYGVQD (reference sequence). This CDR3 spans 14 amino acids. Trimming took 8 bases from V and 6 from J; bases not matched to a gene: 9. The CDR3 protein is CASPGGAPRNEQFF. In DNA form, the CDR3 reads TGCGCCAGCCCCGGGGGGGCCCCTCGCAATGAGCAGTTCTTC.

The chain carries TRBV29-1 and TRBJ2-5; tentatively, D is TRBD1 (5 bases). V was trimmed by 4 bases and J by 4 bases, leaving 13 bases between them. Germline V CDR1 and CDR2: SQVTM, ANQGSEA. This CDR3 has 13 residues. The CDR3 region is CSVVRGWGETQYF. In DNA, the CDR3 is TGCAGCGTTGTAAGGGGATGGGGAGAGACCCAGTACTTC.

This chain links TRBV11-2 with TRBJ2-2, with 12 bases identical to TRBD2. The J segment lost 8 bases and the V segment lost 4 bases, leaving 2 bases of the junction unmatched. Germline CDR1 reads SGHAT; CDR2 reads FQNNGV. This CDR3 region has 14 residues. The CDR3 reads CASSSGLAGGELFF. The CDR3 DNA reads as TGTGCCAGCAGCTCCGGACTAGCGGGAGGGGAGCTGTTTTTT.

There are a few counts of this clone. V gene TRBV11-1 combines with J gene TRBJ1-2; D unclear. Germline V gene data show CDR1 as SGHAT and CDR2 as FQDESV (reference sequence). The length of the CDR3 is 12 residues. With 1 base removed from V and 12 bases from J, the gap between germline ends came to 12 bases. DNA of the CDR3: TGTGCCAGCAGCTTAGGGACCGGAGGGAACACCTTC. Translating gives CASSLGTGGNTF.

The V call is TRBV14, the J call TRBJ2-1; D is perhaps TRBD2 (6 bases). In germline, CDR1 is SGHDN, CDR2 FVKESK. Trimming took off 5 bases at V and 0 bases at J, with 14 bases between the two ends. The CDR3 has 16 amino acids. CDR3 DNA sequence: TGTGCCAGCAGCAGGGACGGGAGAAGCTCCTACAATGAGCAGTTCTTC. Its translation is CASSRDGRSSYNEQFF.

The chain couples TRBV12-5 to TRBJ2-6, with D tentatively TRBD1 (5 bases). The germline V gene has CDR1 LGHNT and CDR2 FRNRAP. The CDR3 is 18 amino acids. V gave up 5 bases and J gave up 5 bases, with 22 bases separating them. Here the CDR3 reads CASGRLPAGQSRANVLTF. The CDR3 coding sequence is TGTGCTAGTGGTCGCCTCCCTGCAGGACAAAGTCGGGCCAACGTCCTGACTTTC.

This chain connects TRBV7-3 to TRBJ2-1; the D is unclear. Germline V lookup: CDR1 SGHTA, CDR2 FQGTGA. V lost 5 bases and J 7 bases, leaving 15 bases between the germline ends. This CDR3 is built from 14 residues. Here the CDR3 reads CASSPLDASNEQFF. In nucleotides, the CDR3 is TGTGCCAGCAGCCCCCTTGACGCTTCTAATGAGCAGTTCTTC.

This clone was counted a few times. The chain joins TRBV29-1 to TRBJ1-2; D unresolved. V dropped 3 bases and J dropped 2 bases, with 7 bases sitting between them. Per the germline V gene, CDR1 is SQVTM and CDR2 is ANQGSEA. The CDR3 loop spans 12 amino acids. The CDR3 loop reads CSVEPGNYGYTF. The CDR3 bases are TGCAGCGTTGAGCCAGGCAACTATGGCTACACCTTC.

This clone was detected ten times or more. The rearrangement links TRBV6-5 to TRBJ2-3; tentatively, D is TRBD1 (5 bases). CDR1 and CDR2 from the germline V gene are MNHEY and SVGAGI. The CDR3 is 15 residues long. Between the trimmed V and J ends, which lost 7 bases and 2 bases, there was a span of 16 bases. For the CDR3, the DNA is TGTGCCAGCAAACCTGACGCAGGGTACACAGATACGCAGTATTTT. Encoded protein: CASKPDAGYTDTQYF.

The rearrangement joins TRBV7-9 to TRBJ2-1, with D possibly being TRBD1 or TRBD2 (5 bases each). This CDR3 contains 16 residues. CDR1 SEHNR and CDR2 FQNEAQ come from the germline V gene (reference sequence). V was pared by 4 bases and J by 1 base, with 14 bases between. CDR3 sequence (DNA): TGTGCCAGCAGCTCGCCCGGGACGGAGTCCTACAATGAGCAGTTCTTC. This gives the protein CASSSPGTESYNEQFF.

On this clone: The same CDR3 is also encoded by other DNA sequences in this sample. The chain couples TRBV7-3 to TRBJ2-3, with 10 bases identical to TRBD1. CDR1 is SGHTA and CDR2 is FQGTGA in the germline V gene. The CDR3 is made up of 14 amino acids. Losses at the gene ends were 3 bases for V and 3 bases for J; bases not matched to a gene: 0. The CDR3 region is CASSLGQGTDTQYF. DNA for the CDR3: TGTGCCAGCAGCTTGGGACAGGGGACAGATACGCAGTATTTT.

V usage is TRBV30 and J usage is TRBJ1-4; 8 bases are shared with TRBD1. The CDR3 loop spans 13 amino acids. Germline V gene lookup returns CDR1 GTSNPN and CDR2 SVGIG (reference sequence). Germline trimming cut 5 bases from V and 8 bases from J; bases unmatched to any gene: 7. The CDR3 loop is CAWLGQGREKLFF. CDR3 sequence (DNA): TGTGCCTGGTTAGGACAGGGAAGGGAAAAACTGTTTTTT.

The sample holds many counts of this clone. The chain uses TRBV6-5 and TRBJ2-7, with a tentative D call TRBD1 (6 bases). Germline assignment: CDR1 MNHEY and CDR2 SVGAGI. The V end lost 2 bases, the J end lost 6 bases, and 20 bases lay between the germline ends. This CDR3 spans 16 amino acids. The CDR3 coding sequence is TGTGCCAGCAGTTACGGTAGAGGACAGCCGGGTGGCGAGCAGTACTTC. This gives the protein CASSYGRGQPGGEQYF.

The chain carries TRBV11-2 and TRBJ2-7; 7 bases are shared with TRBD2. The CDR3 extends over 14 amino acids. Germline V CDR1 and CDR2: SGHAT, FQNNGV. The V segment lost 3 bases and the J segment 6 bases; nucleotides outside the gene matches: 8. The CDR3 spells CASSFSSGDIEQYF. The CDR3 nucleotides are TGTGCCAGCAGCTTCTCTAGCGGAGACATCGAGCAGTACTTC.

This chain uses TRBV27 with TRBJ2-7; D assignment may be TRBD1 or TRBD2 (5 bases each). Trimming shortened V by 4 bases and J by 2 bases, and 12 bases separated the two germline ends. The CDR3 spans 14 residues. Per the germline V gene, CDR1 is MNHEY and CDR2 is SMNVEV (reference sequence). The CDR3 region is CASSSPGRTYEQYF. CDR3 in DNA: TGTGCCAGCAGTTCCCCGGGACGGACCTACGAGCAGTACTTC.

The chain employs TRBV11-2 and TRBJ2-1, with no clear D. With 1 base removed from V and 0 bases from J, the gap between germline ends came to 13 bases. Germline V lookup: CDR1 SGHAT, CDR2 FQNNGV. The CDR3 loop spans 17 amino acids. The CDR3 region is CASSLASRQSSYNEQFF. CDR3 DNA: TGTGCCAGCAGCTTAGCTTCGCGCCAAAGCTCCTACAATGAGCAGTTCTTC.

This clone was detected only once. Given a much more abundant clone one base away, this may be a read error. The chain employs TRBV28 and TRBJ2-7; D gene uncertain. V was trimmed by 2 bases and J by 2 bases, leaving 4 bases between them. This CDR3 has 12 residues. Per germline, CDR1 MDHEN and CDR2 SYDVKM. This CDR3 reads CASSLMTYEQYF. The CDR3 nucleotides are TGTGCCAGCAGTTTAATGACCTACGAGCAGTACTTC.

This clone has only a few counts. In the same sample, other DNA sequences code for this CDR3. For the CDR3, the DNA is TGTGCCAGCAGCTTAGTCTCAACGGGGGAGCTGTTTTTT. Translated, it gives CASSLVSTGELFF. The gene calls are TRBV7-2 and TRBJ2-2; D is unresolved. In germline, CDR1 is SGHTA, CDR2 FQGNSA. V was clipped by 1 base and J by 8 bases, with 8 bases between them. This CDR3 has 13 residues.

This clone has just a few counts. The CDR3, as DNA: TGTGCCAGCAGCGCGCAATGGGGGGGGACTGAAGCTTTCTTT. Translated: CASSAQWGGTEAFF. The chain uses TRBV7-8 and TRBJ1-1; possible D gene TRBD1, 5 bases. Germline assignment: CDR1 SGHVS and CDR2 FQNEAQ. The CDR3 contains 14 residues. Deletions cut 5 bases from V and 5 bases from J, with 15 bases between.

To note about this clone: Additional DNA sequences in this sample encode the identical CDR3. This chain links TRBV6-5 with TRBJ2-7; 11 nucleotides agree with TRBD1. Germline loops: CDR1 MNHEY, CDR2 SVGAGI. This CDR3 region has 14 residues. V was pared by 5 bases and J by 3 bases, with 3 bases of the junction left unmatched. The CDR3 DNA reads TGTGCCAGCAGTCGCGGGACAGGGGGCTACGAGCAGTACTTC. This codes for CASSRGTGGYEQYF.

The chain recombines TRBV7-4 with TRBJ2-2; D unclear. The CDR3 is 14 residues long. Germline lookup yields CDR1 SGHVT and CDR2 SQSDAQ. V was shortened by 6 bases and J by 0 bases, with 8 bases between the two germline ends. CDR3 coding DNA: TGTGCCAGCAGTGGAGTAACGAACACCGGGGAGCTGTTTTTT. This codes for CASSGVTNTGELFF.

The V and J genes are TRBV10-3 and TRBJ2-1; TRBD2 matches 8 bases. The CDR3 spans 15 residues. Germline V gene data show CDR1 as ENHRY and CDR2 as SYGVKD. The V and J ends lost 6 bases and 1 base, in that order; junction bases with no gene match: 5. This CDR3 is CAIRAIAGSYNEQFF. DNA of the CDR3: TGTGCCATCAGGGCGATAGCGGGATCCTACAATGAGCAGTTCTTC.

The V gene is TRBV6-1, the J gene TRBJ2-3; D uncertain. The CDR3 is made up of 13 amino acids. The V end was cut by 2 bases, the J end by 4 bases, with 7 bases between. The germline gives CDR1 MNHNS, CDR2 SASEGT. In DNA form, the CDR3 reads TGTGCCAGCAGTGAACTTCCCGCAGATACGCAGTATTTT. Protein sequence: CASSELPADTQYF.